The 28 T cell receptor beta chains presented below share a single source sample, sequenced in a study of T cells after yellow fever vaccination (dated by TCRdb to the late 2010s). Library generation was performed with 5' RACE. TCRdb lists the instrument as Illumina HiSeq 2500. The public reads were run again by TCRdb, first through fastp at Q25 and then through MiXCR, and only productive beta chains were kept. Every distinct CDR3 protein forms one entry, paired with its most common genes and DNA. The sample profile shows hundreds of thousands of distinct CDR3 sequences; approximately 12% of them were found once. The ten most abundant clones make up over 11% of the sample. Explained via the paper, the treatment or condition label denotes: live attenuated yellow fever vaccine strain. The starting material was PBMCs, obtained on the day of the yellow fever booster vaccination. Receptor source: a man younger than 45 who received the YFV17D yellow fever vaccine.

The CDR3 region has the DNA TGCAGCGCCCTGGATGGATACGAGCAGTACTTC. This encodes CSALDGYEQYF. The chain employs TRBV29-1 and TRBJ2-7, with no clear D. This CDR3 comprises 11 residues. V lost 7 bases to trimming and J lost 4 bases, with 11 bases between them. CDR1 is SQVTM, CDR2 ANQGSEA, per germline.

This clonotype has just a few counts. This chain uses TRBV28 with TRBJ2-7; 10 bases match TRBD2. This CDR3 spans 15 amino acids. Germline values: CDR1 MDHEN, CDR2 SYDVKM. V was pared by 6 bases and J by 7 bases, with 12 bases of the junction left unmatched. The CDR3, as DNA: TGTGCCAGCAGACCGGGGACTAGCGATCCACTAGAGCAGTACTTC. Encoded protein: CASRPGTSDPLEQYF.

This clonotype came up a few times. This chain joins TRBV12-3 or TRBV12-4 and TRBJ1-5; TRBD1 might be the D (6 bases). Trimming pared 5 bases from V and 4 bases from J, leaving 15 bases between. The CDR3 spans 15 residues. The CDR3 nucleotides are TGTGCCAGCAGTCTAGGGGACACTAAAAATCAGCCCCAGCATTTT. It yields the protein CASSLGDTKNQPQHF.

J is TRBJ2-5 and V is TRBV12-5; no reliable D call. V was clipped by 0 bases and J by 4 bases, with 6 bases between them. Germline CDR1 and CDR2: LGHNT and FRNRAP. The CDR3 extends over 13 amino acids. DNA of the CDR3: TGTGCTAGTGGTTTGGTACTTGGAGAGACCCAGTACTTC. Translated, it gives CASGLVLGETQYF.

V gene TRBV6-5 combines with J gene TRBJ2-3, with TRBD2 matching over 11 bases. The V and J ends lost 8 bases and 4 bases, in that order; junction bases with no gene match: 8. The length of the CDR3 is 15 residues. Germline lookup yields CDR1 MNHEY and CDR2 SVGAGI. As DNA, the CDR3 is TGTGCCAGCGGTACTAGCGGGAGTTTTTCAGATACGCAGTATTTT. Translated: CASGTSGSFSDTQYF.

The sample holds a few counts of this clonotype. The chain links TRBV7-9 to TRBJ1-6; D gene ambiguous. CDR1 and CDR2 (germline): SEHNR, FQNEAQ (reference sequence). The CDR3 runs to 14 residues. V shed 2 bases and J shed 7 bases, with 9 bases lying between them. CDR3 in amino acids: CASSLLGRNSPLHF. The CDR3 nucleotides are TGTGCCAGCAGCTTACTAGGGAGAAATTCACCCCTCCACTTT.

This clonotype was recorded a few times. This sequence joins TRBV18 and TRBJ2-1; no definite D call. The CDR3 spans 14 residues. The germline V gene has CDR1 KGHSH and CDR2 LQKENI. V was cut by 2 bases and J by 7 bases, with 12 bases left in between. CDR3 sequence (DNA): TGTGCCAGCTCACCAGACTTCCGGATAAATGAGCAGTTCTTC. Protein product: CASSPDFRINEQFF.

The table lists this clonotype with a few counts. The V and J genes are TRBV25-1 and TRBJ2-7; 9 nucleotides align to TRBD1. After removal of 7 bases from V and 3 bases from J, the junction contained 13 bases not matched to a gene. Germline lookup yields CDR1 MGHDK and CDR2 SYGVNS. The CDR3 spans 16 residues. The CDR3 sequence is CASIGTGTGLLYEQYF. The CDR3 DNA is TGTGCCAGCATCGGAACTGGGACAGGGCTACTCTACGAGCAGTACTTC.

V gene TRBV27 combines with J gene TRBJ2-3; 8 bases align to TRBD2. Germline CDR1 reads MNHEY; CDR2 reads SMNVEV (reference sequence). The CDR3 has 15 amino acids. Trimming took 2 bases from V and 1 from J; bases not matched to a gene: 2. CDR3 coding DNA: TGTGCCAGCAGTTTACCGCGGGAGGGCACAGATACGCAGTATTTT. This sequence encodes CASSLPREGTDTQYF.

This clonotype was seen a handful of times. The chain combines TRBV5-1 with TRBJ2-5; D is unclear. CDR1 is SGHRS, CDR2 YFSETQ, per germline. V shed 1 base and J shed 0 bases, with 10 bases lying between them. The CDR3 extends over 15 amino acids. This CDR3 is CASSLNGGNQETQYF. The CDR3 DNA is TGCGCCAGCAGCTTGAATGGCGGCAACCAAGAGACCCAGTACTTC. The variable domain in full, completed from reference TRBV5-1 and TRBJ2-5, reads KAGVTQTPRYLIKTRGQQVTLSCSPISGHRSVSWYQQTPGQGLQFLFEYFSETQRNKGNFPGRFSGRQFSNSRSEMNVSTLELGDSALYLCASSLNGGNQETQYFGPGTRLLVL.

This clonotype was recorded a few times. The chain employs TRBV7-8 and TRBJ1-5, with D hard to call. CDR3 length: 13 residues. Germline V gives CDR1 SGHVS, CDR2 FQNEAQ. The V end was cut by 3 bases, the J end by 8 bases, with 11 bases between. The CDR3 loop is CASSFGELKPQHF. The CDR3 bases are TGTGCCAGCAGCTTCGGCGAGTTAAAGCCCCAGCATTTT. Using reference TRBV7-8 and TRBJ1-5 for the parts outside the CDR3, the full variable domain is GAGVSQSPRYKVAKRGQDVALRCDPISGHVSLFWYQQALGQGPEFLTYFQNEAQLDKSGLPSDRFFAERPEGSVSTLKIQRTQQEDSAVYLCASSFGELKPQHFGDGTRLSIL.

The V call is TRBV20-1, the J call TRBJ2-7; 7 bases agree with TRBD2. CDR1 and CDR2 (germline): DFQATT, SNEGSKA (reference sequence). Trimming cost V 3 bases and J 6 bases; bases outside gene matches: 5. CDR3 length: 12 residues. The CDR3 sequence is CSARATGGEQYF. The CDR3 DNA reads as TGCAGTGCTAGGGCCACGGGGGGCGAGCAGTACTTC.

The chain combines TRBV20-1 with TRBJ2-3; 7 positions match TRBD2. The V and J ends lost 6 bases and 0 bases, in that order; junction bases with no gene match: 6. The germline gives CDR1 DFQATT, CDR2 SNEGSKA (reference sequence). The CDR3 contains 14 residues. In DNA, the CDR3 is TGCAGTGCCGTCCCCGGGGGGAGCACAGATACGCAGTATTTT. Its translation is CSAVPGGSTDTQYF.

Many counts were recorded for this clonotype. The chain has TRBV5-1 and TRBJ2-1; a weak D match, TRBD2 (5 bases). The CDR3 consists of 16 residues. Germline V gives CDR1 SGHRS, CDR2 YFSETQ. Trimming shortened V by 1 base and J by 0 bases, and 11 bases separated the two germline ends. Here the CDR3 reads CASSLITGSSYNEQFF. For the CDR3, the DNA is TGCGCCAGCAGCTTGATTACGGGGAGCTCCTACAATGAGCAGTTCTTC.

V usage is TRBV4-3 and J usage is TRBJ2-1, with D uncertain. The germline gives CDR1 LGHNA, CDR2 YSLEER. The CDR3 is 11 residues long. The V end lost 2 bases, the J end lost 8 bases, and 4 bases lay between the germline ends. The CDR3 DNA follows: TGCGCCAGCAGCCAAAACCATGAGCAGTTCTTC. This codes for CASSQNHEQFF.

The genes are TRBV12-3 or TRBV12-4 and TRBJ1-6; D is unclear. With 3 bases removed from V and 7 bases from J, the gap between germline ends came to 10 bases. The CDR3 runs 14 residues. The CDR3 bases are TGTGCCAGCAGTTTCGGCCCCGGCAATTCACCCCTCCACTTT. This codes for CASSFGPGNSPLHF.

This clonotype has just a few counts. This sequence joins TRBV18 and TRBJ2-6, with D possibly being TRBD2 (5 bases). Per germline, CDR1 KGHSH and CDR2 LQKENI. CDR3 size: 18 residues. The V end was cut by 2 bases, the J end by 0 bases, with 14 bases between. CDR3 amino acids: CASSPTSVASSGANVLTF. DNA of the CDR3: TGTGCCAGCTCACCAACATCAGTAGCGAGCTCTGGGGCCAACGTCCTGACTTTC. Full variable domain (remainder filled in from reference TRBV18 and TRBJ2-6): NAGVMQNPRHLVRRRGQEARLRCSPMKGHSHVYWYRQLPEEGLKFMVYLQKENIIDESGMPKERFSAEFPKEGPSILRIQQVVRGDSAAYFCASSPTSVASSGANVLTFGAGSRLTVL.

This clonotype was detected many times. The chain combines TRBV11-2 with TRBJ2-3; 11 bases fit TRBD2. V shed 1 base and J 3 bases; nucleotides not matched to a gene: 3. Germline lookup yields CDR1 SGHAT and CDR2 FQNNGV. The CDR3 has 16 amino acids. CDR3 amino acids: CASSLVAGGPTDTQYF. DNA of the CDR3: TGTGCCAGCAGCTTAGTAGCGGGAGGGCCGACAGATACGCAGTATTTT.

This clonotype was seen a few times. This chain uses TRBV15 with TRBJ2-2, with D perhaps matching TRBD2 (6 bases). Trimming removed 0 bases at V and 4 bases at J, with 9 bases between. In germline, CDR1 is LNHNV, CDR2 YYDKDF (reference sequence). The length of the CDR3 is 15 residues. In DNA form, the CDR3 reads TGTGCCACCAGCAGAGATGCTAGCGTCACCGGGGAGCTGTTTTTT. Protein product: CATSRDASVTGELFF.

J is TRBJ1-5 and V is TRBV19; no reliable D call. CDR1 and CDR2 (germline): LNHDA, SQIVND (reference sequence). The germline V and J ends were trimmed by 0 bases and 6 bases, with 9 bases remaining between them. The CDR3 consists of 14 residues. This CDR3 is CASSIERAGQPQHF. For the CDR3, the DNA is TGTGCCAGTAGTATAGAAAGGGCGGGTCAGCCCCAGCATTTT.

This clonotype came up many times. V is TRBV7-9 and J is TRBJ2-5, with a possible D match to TRBD1 (5 bases). There are 15 residues in the CDR3. The germline V gene encodes CDR1 SEHNR and CDR2 FQNEAQ (reference sequence). Trimming left V 6 bases short and J 5 bases short, with 19 bases between. The CDR3 DNA reads TGTGCCAGCAGTCGAGAGGACACGAGAAGGGAGACCCAGTACTTC. It specifies CASSREDTRRETQYF.

The gene calls are TRBV12-3 or TRBV12-4 and TRBJ2-7, with 13 positions matching TRBD2. Trimming took 6 bases from V and 5 from J; bases not matched to a gene: 16. The CDR3 loop spans 18 amino acids. CDR3 sequence reads: CASSRRGLAGVGLHEQYF. DNA for the CDR3: TGTGCCAGCAGCCGCCGAGGACTAGCGGGAGTTGGGCTCCACGAGCAGTACTTC.

This rearrangement joins TRBV5-5 to TRBJ2-5, with D possibly TRBD1 on 7 matching bases. The CDR3 loop spans 17 amino acids. The germline V gene has CDR1 SGHKS and CDR2 YYEKEE (reference sequence). Trimming pared 0 bases from V and 2 bases from J, leaving 17 bases between. CDR3 protein: CASSLALWTGGQETQYF. CDR3 DNA sequence: TGTGCCAGCAGCTTGGCCCTCTGGACAGGAGGGCAAGAGACCCAGTACTTC.

On this clonotype itself: The junction does not match germline at one end; this may be a read error. The genes are TRBV7-7 and TRBJ2-3; D gene uncertain. This CDR3 has 15 amino acids. Germline-derived CDR1 and CDR2 are SSHAT and FNYEAQ (reference sequence). As DNA, the CDR3 is TGTGCTAGCAGCACCACGAACAGCCGCACAGATACGCAGTATTTT. It codes for CASSTTNSRTDTQYF.

This clonotype has just a few counts. The chain couples TRBV7-3 to TRBJ2-1; D unresolved. V lost 5 bases and J lost 7, with 12 bases in between. Germline assignment: CDR1 SGHTA and CDR2 FQGTGA. The CDR3 spans 13 residues. CDR3 nucleotide sequence: TGTGCCAGCAGCCTCTACCCTATTAATGAGCAGTTCTTC. It translates to CASSLYPINEQFF.

This clonotype showed up just once. The chain carries TRBV12-3 or TRBV12-4 and TRBJ2-5; 11 bases agree with TRBD2. J gave up 0 bases and V 6 bases, and 6 bases lay outside the gene matches. This CDR3 comprises 16 residues. The CDR3 here is CASSRRLAGNQETQYF. The CDR3 DNA reads as TGTGCCAGCAGCCGGAGACTAGCGGGAAACCAAGAGACCCAGTACTTC.

The J gene is TRBJ2-7, the V gene TRBV19; D is ambiguous. Germline V gene sequence: CDR1 LNHDA, CDR2 SQIVND (reference sequence). V shed 1 base and J shed 2 bases, with 9 bases lying between them. The CDR3 spans 14 residues. The CDR3 protein is CASSIGSSAYEQYF. CDR3 bases: TGTGCCAGTAGTATAGGATCCTCGGCCTACGAGCAGTACTTC.

The chain is built from TRBV21-1 and TRBJ2-1; the D call in the table, TRBD2, was not verified against the DNA. TRBV21-1 is a known pseudogene. The length of the CDR3 is 16 residues. The CDR3 DNA follows: TGTGCCAGCAGCAACCGAGCGGAAAGCTCCTACAATGAGCAGTTCTTC. As protein: CASSNRAESSYNEQFF.